This T cell receptor (beta chain) was sequenced for a study of blood T cell repertoires in COVID-19. In the source study's methods: Estimates of nucleated cell counts were drawn from the amplification of reference gene primers. Profiled with immunoSEQ multiplex PCR; TCRdb holds only in-frame clones, not every one. That table is the source of V, J and clone size, and D and trimming were worked out from the DNA. In the table there are over 150,000 clones, 80% to 90% of which are singletons. Sequenced input: PBMCs or T cells enriched from blood (not recorded which). This TCR was sampled from a man between 50 and 59 years old who had recovered from COVID-19.

Written as DNA, the CDR3 is TGTGCCAGCAGCTTTTCGGGGGGAGGAACTGAAGCTTTCTTT. Translating gives CASSFSGGGTEAFF. V and J are TRBV5-8 and TRBJ1-1; D possibly corresponds to TRBD1 (5 bases). Germline V gene sequence: CDR1 SGHTS, CDR2 YDEGEE. This CDR3 has 14 residues. Trimming took off 2 bases at V and 5 bases at J, with 13 bases between the two ends.